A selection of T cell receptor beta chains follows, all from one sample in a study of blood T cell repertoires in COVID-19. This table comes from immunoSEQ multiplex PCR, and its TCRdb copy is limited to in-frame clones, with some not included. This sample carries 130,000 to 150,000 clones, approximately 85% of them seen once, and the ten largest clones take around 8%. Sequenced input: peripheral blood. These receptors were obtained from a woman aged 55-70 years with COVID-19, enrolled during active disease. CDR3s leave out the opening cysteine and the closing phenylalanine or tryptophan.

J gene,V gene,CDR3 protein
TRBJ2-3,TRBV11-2,ASSFNAGRGTDTQY
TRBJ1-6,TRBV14,ASSQVAGGYSPLH
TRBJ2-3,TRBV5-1,ASRVTDTQY
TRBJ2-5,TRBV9,ASSVTSSQETQY
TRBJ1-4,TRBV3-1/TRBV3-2,ASSQGQGEEKLF
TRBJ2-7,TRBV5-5,ASSFQGSPSYEQY
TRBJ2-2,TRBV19,ASMAEGRNTGELF
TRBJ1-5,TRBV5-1,ASSWTGGQPQH
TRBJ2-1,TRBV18,ASSPPSTADNEQF
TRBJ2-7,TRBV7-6,ASSPLPGFGSYEQY
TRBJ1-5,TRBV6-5,ASTMGQGRQPQH
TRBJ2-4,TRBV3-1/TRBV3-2,ASSQDTGLGAKNIQY
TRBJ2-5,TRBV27,ASSYRVQETQY
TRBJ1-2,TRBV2,ASGGDERVRGYT
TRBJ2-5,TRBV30,AWSHLGGLRETQY
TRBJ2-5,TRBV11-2,ASSPRGGEAQY
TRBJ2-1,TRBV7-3,ASSQWRAANEQF
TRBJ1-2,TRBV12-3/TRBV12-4,ASSVGGIGGYT
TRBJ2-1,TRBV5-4,ASSPTSGGPGEQF
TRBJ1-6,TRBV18,ASSTTGGGDNSPLH
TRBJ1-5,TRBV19,ASSMGGKGNQPQH
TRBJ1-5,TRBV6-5,ASSYRGSNQPQH
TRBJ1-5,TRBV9,ASSGGGGNQPQH
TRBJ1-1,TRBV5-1,ASSLGGLMNTEAF
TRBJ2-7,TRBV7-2,ASSSSGSRFYEQY
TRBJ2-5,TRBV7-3,ASSLLGVRETQY
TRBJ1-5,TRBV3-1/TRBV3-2,ASSHGQHNQPQH
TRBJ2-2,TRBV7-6,ASSPFGGGLSDTGELF
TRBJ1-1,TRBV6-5,ASSYSTGDTEAF
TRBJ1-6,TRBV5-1,ASSFEGVYNSPLH
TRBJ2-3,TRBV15,ATSRDLGGGPDTQY
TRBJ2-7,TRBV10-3,AISTGSFYEQY
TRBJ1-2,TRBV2,ASSEAGQAYGYT
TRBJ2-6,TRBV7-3,ASSLGTVTGSGANVLT
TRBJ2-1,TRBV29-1,SFLGRGGRNEQF